A single sample is the source of the 18 T cell receptor beta chains below, sequenced in a study of T cell repertoires in cytomegalovirus infection. TCRdb processed the reads anew with MiXCR; each CDR3 protein has one entry. The data show 450,000 to 650,000 distinct CDR3 sequences, approximately 26% seen once. The sequenced sample consisted of PBMCs. Receptors were obtained from a human donor in good health (CMV status not recorded). Some clones in this sample may be carry-over from other donors' samples.

This clonotype was observed many times. The chain recombines TRBV6-4 with TRBJ2-2; no definite D call. Trimming shortened V by 0 bases and J by 6 bases, and 8 bases separated the two germline ends. Germline V gene sequence: CDR1 MRHNA, CDR2 SNTAGT. The CDR3 is 14 amino acids. The DNA of the CDR3 is TGTGCCAGCAGTGACTCGGACGGAGCCGGGGAGCTGTTTTTT. This sequence encodes CASSDSDGAGELFF.

The chain combines TRBV7-2 with TRBJ1-1; 10 bases match TRBD1. The J segment lost 7 bases and the V segment lost 5 bases, leaving 10 bases of the junction unmatched. CDR3 size: 15 residues. Germline V CDR1 and CDR2: SGHTA, FQGNSA. The CDR3 nucleotides are TGTGCCAGCAGCACGCAATCCGGGACAGGGGATGAAGCTTTCTTT. Protein: CASSTQSGTGDEAFF.

This clonotype was counted only a few times. The CDR3 bases are TGTGCCAGCAGTTTAGTGTTAGCGGGAGGGCCCTTTGCCCCAAACATTCAGTACTTC. Its protein product is CASSLVLAGGPFAPNIQYF. The chain links TRBV12-3 or TRBV12-4 to TRBJ2-4, with 11 bases fitting TRBD2. The J segment lost 6 bases and the V segment lost 1 base, leaving 14 bases of the junction unmatched. The CDR3 consists of 19 residues.

This clonotype was observed at least ten times. The chain combines TRBV6-2 or TRBV6-3 with TRBJ2-7, with 10 positions matching TRBD1. Germline lookup yields CDR1 MNHEY and CDR2 SVGEGT. V gave up 2 bases and J gave up 3 bases; unmatched junction bases: 1. The CDR3 loop spans 14 amino acids. DNA for the CDR3: TGTGCCAGCAGTTACGGACAGGGGGGCTACGAGCAGTACGTC. It specifies CASSYGQGGYEQYV.

The chain couples TRBV9 to TRBJ1-3; 7 nucleotides agree with TRBD1. V lost 2 bases and J lost 2; bases outside the gene matches: 13. The CDR3 consists of 18 residues. The germline V gene encodes CDR1 SGDLS and CDR2 YYNGEE. The CDR3 sequence: CASSVSGGYPKTGNTIYF. DNA of the CDR3: TGTGCCAGCAGCGTCTCAGGGGGATATCCGAAAACTGGAAACACCATATATTTT. The whole variable domain, filled in from reference TRBV9 and TRBJ1-3, reads DSGVTQTPKHLITATGQRVTLRCSPRSGDLSVYWYQQSLDQGLQFLIQYYNGEERAKGNILERFSAQQFPDLHSELNLSSLELGDSALYFCASSVSGGYPKTGNTIYFGEGSWLTVV.

This clonotype was recorded a few times. The chain combines TRBV5-4 with TRBJ2-2; the D is unclear. Deletions cut 4 bases from V and 5 bases from J, with 12 bases between. The CDR3 runs 14 residues. The germline gives CDR1 SGHNT, CDR2 YYREEE (reference sequence). CDR3 in amino acids: CASSQDRSTGELFF. CDR3 DNA: TGTGCCAGCAGCCAGGACCGATCGACCGGGGAGCTGTTTTTT.

This clonotype was observed many times. J is TRBJ1-1 and V is TRBV7-2; 9 bases are a match to TRBD1. Germline V lookup: CDR1 SGHTA, CDR2 FQGNSA. The CDR3 sequence is 15 residues long. V dropped 4 bases and J dropped 0; count of bases not matched to a gene: 3. The CDR3 nucleotides are TGTGCCAGCAGCTCCGGGACAGGGATGAACACTGAAGCTTTCTTT. Amino acid sequence: CASSSGTGMNTEAFF.

This clonotype came up many times. CDR3 sequence: CATPRTKGEARVLGYTF. Here the CDR3 DNA reads TGTGCCACCCCCCGGACAAAAGGGGAAGCGCGGGTCTTGGGCTACACCTTC. The chain uses TRBV7-2 and TRBJ1-2, with a weak D call TRBD1 (5 bases). V dropped 10 bases and J dropped 8 bases, with 32 bases sitting between them. The CDR3 is 17 amino acids. The germline CDR1 and CDR2 sequences are SGHTA and FQGNSA.

This clonotype was detected many times. This rearrangement joins TRBV7-9 to TRBJ1-4; D may be TRBD1 (5 bases). V gave up 1 base and J gave up 14 bases, with 11 bases separating them. The germline CDR1 and CDR2 sequences are SEHNR and FQNEAQ (reference sequence). The CDR3 has 12 residues. The CDR3 is CASSLGGGTLFF. The CDR3 coding sequence is TGTGCCAGCAGCTTAGGGGGTGGGACGCTGTTTTTT.

This clonotype was seen at least ten times. The chain carries TRBV7-8 and TRBJ2-1; D is unresolved. Per the germline V gene, CDR1 is SGHVS and CDR2 is FQNEAQ. The CDR3 is made up of 13 amino acids. Deletions cut 3 bases from V and 13 bases from J, with 16 bases between. CDR3 in DNA: TGTGCCAGCAGCTTTCCTCCGGTGGCCACCCAGTTCTTC. Residues: CASSFPPVATQFF.

Many counts were recorded for this clonotype. The chain couples TRBV4-1 to TRBJ2-7; the D gene is possibly TRBD1 (6 bases). The ends were cut back, 0 bases at V and 2 bases at J, with 11 bases in the middle. From germline, CDR1 is MGHRA and CDR2 YSYEKL. CDR3 length: 15 amino acids. CDR3 DNA sequence: TGCGCCAGCAGCCAAGAAGGTGGACAGACCTACGAGCAGTACTTC. Translated: CASSQEGGQTYEQYF.

This clonotype occurred many times. As DNA, the CDR3 is TGTGCCAGCAGCATAACTAGTGAGGGGGGCAATGAGCAGTTCTTC. Protein product: CASSITSEGGNEQFF. The genes are TRBV7-9 and TRBJ2-1, with D perhaps being TRBD1 or TRBD2 (6 bases each). CDR1 and CDR2 (germline): SEHNR, FQNEAQ (reference sequence). The CDR3 has 15 residues. V lost 5 bases and J lost 6, with 17 bases in between.

This clonotype was seen more than once but under ten times. The chain couples TRBV20-1 to TRBJ2-4; D is possibly TRBD2 (7 bases). Trimming took 5 bases from V and 6 from J, leaving 17 bases between them. Per the germline V gene, CDR1 is DFQATT and CDR2 is SNEGSKA (reference sequence). This CDR3 is built from 14 residues. CDR3 DNA: TGCAGTGCTGGGGAAGGGGGGGTGAGAAACATTCAGTACTTC. This sequence encodes CSAGEGGVRNIQYF.

The chain recombines TRBV20-1 with TRBJ1-2, with D perhaps TRBD1 (5 bases). Trimming removed 3 bases from V and 8 bases from J, with 16 bases in between. Germline V gene sequence: CDR1 DFQATT, CDR2 SNEGSKA (reference sequence). This CDR3 comprises 13 residues. The CDR3 DNA reads TGCAGTGCTAGTGGGGCAGGTGGAGGGGGCTACACCTTC. Its translation is CSASGAGGGGYTF.

This rearrangement joins TRBV11-3 to TRBJ2-1; a weak D match, TRBD2 (5 bases). Trimming cost V 2 bases and J 6 bases, with 20 bases left between them. Germline V gene sequence: CDR1 SGHNT, CDR2 YENEEA. The CDR3 totals 17 residues. This chain's CDR3 is CASSLSGWEHFGNEQFF. Written as DNA, the CDR3 is TGTGCCAGCAGCTTATCTGGGTGGGAGCATTTCGGCAATGAGCAGTTCTTC.

This clonotype was detected only a few times. Germline and junction disagree at one end, which may indicate a read error. This chain uses TRBV7-8 with TRBJ2-1; no definite D call. The length of the CDR3 is 14 residues. Per the germline V gene, CDR1 is SGHVS and CDR2 is FQNEAQ. This CDR3 reads CASSMRLSFNEQFF. The DNA of the CDR3 is TGTGCCAGCAGCATGCGCCTTTCCTTCAATGAGCAGTTCTTC.

This clonotype was counted only a few times. The chain links TRBV7-6 to TRBJ2-5; D is uncertain. Per germline, CDR1 SGHVS and CDR2 FNYEAQ. V lost 8 bases, J lost 3 bases, and 4 bases lay in between. The CDR3 covers 10 residues. In DNA, the CDR3 is TGTGCCAGCCCTAAAGAGACCCAGTACTTC. This gives the protein CASPKETQYF.

The J gene is TRBJ1-1, the V gene TRBV12-5; 10 positions match TRBD1. Germline V lookup: CDR1 LGHNT, CDR2 FRNRAP. The CDR3 has 14 residues. Trimming removed 5 bases from V and 6 bases from J; junction bases left unmatched: 6. The CDR3: CASGPGQGYSEAFF. CDR3 bases: TGTGCTAGTGGTCCGGGACAGGGGTATTCTGAAGCTTTCTTT.